This T cell receptor (beta chain) emerged from a study of vaccination effects on CD4 cells after COVID-19. General study results and limits: Cross-reaction with common cold coronaviruses was seen in only 1 of 255 vaccine-induced clones from healthy vaccinees. The study had few convalescent patients and no early post-infection timepoints.

On this clone itself: Its antigen remains unidentified.

Ahead of sequencing, the ViraFEST assay grew antigen-specific CD4+ T cells using viral peptide pools. Researchers isolated CD4+ T cells once approximately eleven days of culture had elapsed. In culture with roughly 10 IU/ml IL-2 and around 10 ug/ml peptides, PBMC were grown at fewer than 2.5 million per well. IL-2 medium took the place of half the medium on both days 3 and 7. The germline CDR1 and CDR2 sequences are SGHRS and YFSETQ. This CDR3 spans 13 amino acids. V was pared by 0 bases and J by 6 bases, with 9 bases between. Measured with immunoSEQ multiplex PCR; TCRdb has only the in-frame clones, and not every one. The sample has roughly 50,000 clones, around 86% seen once.

The TCR comes from a human donor who received a COVID-19 vaccine. The source was CD4+ T cells from PBMCs cultured with HCoV-229E spike peptides, collected before COVID-19 vaccination. The rearrangement uses TRBV5-1 and TRBJ1-2; no definite D call. The CDR3 coding sequence is TGCGCCAGCAGCTTGGAAGTCTTAGATGGCTACACCTTC. Translated: CASSLEVLDGYTF.